The T cell receptor (beta chain) described here comes from a study of T cell responses to AZD1222 COVID-19 vaccine. Study-level results: Spike regions recognized by vaccine-associated CD4 TCRs spanned the protein, led by 160-218 and 743-854. All repertoire sampling was performed exclusively after the peak T cell response. Reports say nearly half of spike-specific TCRs go after unmutated variant regions.

Some second doses came at about 4 weeks and others at about 12 weeks; these were pooled. With respect to this clone: Its antigen is as yet unknown.

Per germline, CDR1 LGHNT and CDR2 FRNRAP. Trimming took 0 bases from V and 4 from J, leaving 19 bases between them. The length of the CDR3 is 18 residues. The data were produced by immunoSEQ multiplex PCR, yet TCRdb's version contains in-frame clones alone and is incomplete. The top ten hold around 1.3% of the sample, which has 150,000 to 200,000 clones, 91% seen once. The input for sequencing was peripheral blood, taken 28 days after the second AZD1222 dose. This sequence joins TRBV12-5 and TRBJ2-1, with a weak D call TRBD2 (7 bases). The receptor was derived from an adult who received the AZD1222 COVID-19 vaccine. The DNA of the CDR3 is TGTGCTAGTGGTTTGGTATTAGGGGGGGAGGGCCGGTACAATGAGCAGTTCTTC. Translation gives CASGLVLGGEGRYNEQFF.